This TCR beta chain was captured by sequencing in a study of blood T cell repertoires in COVID-19. The method was immunoSEQ multiplex PCR; TCRdb's version includes in-frame clones alone and lacks a portion of them. There are approximately 150,000 clones in the sample; approximately 84% occur only once, and more than 2% lies in the top ten. This clone is medium-sized (0.01 to 0.1%) within its sample. This sequence was found in a man between 65 and 85 years old with acute or convalescent COVID-19. What was sequenced was peripheral blood.

The CDR3 loop reads CATSESGWDQPQHF. CDR3 nucleotides: TGTGCCACCAGCGAATCAGGGTGGGATCAGCCCCAGCATTTT. This sequence joins TRBV24-1 and TRBJ1-5, with D possibly TRBD1 on 5 matching bases. V was clipped by 7 bases and J by 5 bases, with 14 bases between them. The CDR3 runs 14 residues. Germline V gives CDR1 KGHDR, CDR2 SFDVKD.